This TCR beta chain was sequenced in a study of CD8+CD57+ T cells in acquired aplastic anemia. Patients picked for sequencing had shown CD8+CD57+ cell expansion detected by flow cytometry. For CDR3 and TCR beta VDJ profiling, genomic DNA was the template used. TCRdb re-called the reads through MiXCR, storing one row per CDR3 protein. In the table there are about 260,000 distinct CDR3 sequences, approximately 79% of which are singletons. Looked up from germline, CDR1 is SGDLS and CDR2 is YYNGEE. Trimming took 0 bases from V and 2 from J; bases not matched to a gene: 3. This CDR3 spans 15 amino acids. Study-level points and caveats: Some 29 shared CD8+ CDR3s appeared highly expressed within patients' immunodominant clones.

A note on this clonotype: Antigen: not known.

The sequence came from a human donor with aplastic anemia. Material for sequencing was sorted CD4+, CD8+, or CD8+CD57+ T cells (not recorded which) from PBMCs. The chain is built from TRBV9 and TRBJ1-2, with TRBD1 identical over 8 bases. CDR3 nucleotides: TGTGCCAGCAGCGTAGCGTGGACAGGGAACTATGGCTACACCTTC. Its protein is CASSVAWTGNYGYTF.